This T cell receptor beta chain was captured by sequencing in a study of early T cells in non-severe SARS-CoV-2 infection. Study-level information: It was bulk RNA from unsorted whole blood that was sequenced, and the chains were unpaired. Study results and caveats: Matching results from VDJdb favored anti-spike CD8 responses, leaving private and CD4 specificities undetected.

As part of library construction, unique molecular identifiers were attached to individual cDNA molecules. A single record per CDR3 protein comes from TCRdb applying MiXCR to the 5' RACE reads. This table has 79,000 or so distinct CDR3 sequences, around 13% appearing once. This clonotype was seen more than once but under ten times. Its target is unknown. The germline V gene has CDR1 MDHEN and CDR2 SYDVKM. Trimming cost V 10 bases and J 5 bases, with 15 bases left between them. The CDR3 has 14 amino acids. The V gene is TRBV28, the J gene TRBJ1-6; no definite D call. Sequencing was carried out using whole blood. This TCR came from an adult who was a healthcare worker with PCR-confirmed SARS-CoV-2 infection or an uninfected control (not recorded which). The CDR3 sequence is CANSLGINNSPLHF. In DNA form, the CDR3 reads TGTGCCAACAGCCTCGGAATAAATAATTCACCCCTCCACTTT.